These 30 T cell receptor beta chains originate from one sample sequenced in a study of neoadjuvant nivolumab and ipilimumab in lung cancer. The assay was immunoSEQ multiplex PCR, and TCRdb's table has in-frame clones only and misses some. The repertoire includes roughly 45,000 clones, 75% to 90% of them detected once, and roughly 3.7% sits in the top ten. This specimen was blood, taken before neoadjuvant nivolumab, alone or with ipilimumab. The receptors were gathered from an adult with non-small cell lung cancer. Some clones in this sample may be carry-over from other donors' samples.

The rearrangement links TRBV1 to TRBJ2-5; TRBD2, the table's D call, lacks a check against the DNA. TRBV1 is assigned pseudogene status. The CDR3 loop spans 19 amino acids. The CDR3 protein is CTSSPRRLASTRGPETQYF. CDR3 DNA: TGCACCAGCAGCCCACGCCGACTAGCGTCAACCCGGGGGCCCGAGACCCAGTACTTC.

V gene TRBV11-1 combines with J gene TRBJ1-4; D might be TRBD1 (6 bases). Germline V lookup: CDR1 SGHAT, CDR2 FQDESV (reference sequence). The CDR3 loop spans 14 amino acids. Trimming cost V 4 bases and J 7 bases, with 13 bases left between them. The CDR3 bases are TGTGCCAGCAGCTCGACAGGACAGAGTGAAAAACTGTTTTTT. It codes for CASSSTGQSEKLFF.

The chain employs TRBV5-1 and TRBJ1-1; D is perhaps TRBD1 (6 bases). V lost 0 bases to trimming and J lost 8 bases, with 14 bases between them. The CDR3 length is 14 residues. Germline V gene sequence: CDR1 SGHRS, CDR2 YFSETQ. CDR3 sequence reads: CASSLGQGRGEAFF. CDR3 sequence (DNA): TGCGCCAGCAGCTTGGGGCAGGGGCGGGGGGAAGCTTTCTTT.

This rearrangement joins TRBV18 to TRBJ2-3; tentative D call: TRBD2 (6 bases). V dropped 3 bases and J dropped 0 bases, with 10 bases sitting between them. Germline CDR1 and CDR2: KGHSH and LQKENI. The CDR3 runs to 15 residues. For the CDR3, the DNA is TGTGCCAGCTCACCGGACTATTTAAGCACAGATACGCAGTATTTT. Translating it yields CASSPDYLSTDTQYF.

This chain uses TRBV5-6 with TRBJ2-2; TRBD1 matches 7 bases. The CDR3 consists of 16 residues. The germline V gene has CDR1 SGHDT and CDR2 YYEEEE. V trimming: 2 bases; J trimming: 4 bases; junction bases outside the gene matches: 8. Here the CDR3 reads CASSFPGRQGTGELFF. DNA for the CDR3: TGTGCCAGCAGCTTTCCGGGGCGACAGGGCACCGGGGAGCTGTTTTTT.

CDR3 bases: TGTGCCAGCAGCATGGGACGGGCGAGGCAGGGAGATACGCAGTATTTT. It is translated as CASSMGRARQGDTQYF. The chain carries TRBV5-4 and TRBJ2-3; D may match TRBD1 or TRBD2 (5 bases each). This CDR3 contains 16 residues. The V end was cut by 4 bases, the J end by 5 bases, with 20 bases between. From germline, CDR1 is SGHNT and CDR2 YYREEE (reference sequence).

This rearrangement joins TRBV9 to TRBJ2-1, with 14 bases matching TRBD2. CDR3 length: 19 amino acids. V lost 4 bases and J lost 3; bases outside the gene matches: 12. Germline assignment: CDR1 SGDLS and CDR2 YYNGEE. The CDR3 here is CASSTPGTSGSWGYNEQFF. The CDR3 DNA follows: TGTGCCAGCAGCACACCCGGGACTAGCGGGAGTTGGGGCTACAATGAGCAGTTCTTC.

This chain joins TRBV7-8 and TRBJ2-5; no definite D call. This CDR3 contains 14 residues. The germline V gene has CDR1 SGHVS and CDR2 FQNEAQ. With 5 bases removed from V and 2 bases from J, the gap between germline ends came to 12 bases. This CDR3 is CASSPRRSQETQYF. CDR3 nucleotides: TGTGCCAGCAGCCCCCGTCGGAGTCAAGAGACCCAGTACTTC.

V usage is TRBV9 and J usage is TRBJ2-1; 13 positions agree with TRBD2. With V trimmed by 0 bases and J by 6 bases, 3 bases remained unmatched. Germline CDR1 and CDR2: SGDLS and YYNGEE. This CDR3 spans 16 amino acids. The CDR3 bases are TGTGCCAGCAGCGTAGAGGGACTAGCGGGAATCAATGAGCAGTTCTTC. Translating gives CASSVEGLAGINEQFF.

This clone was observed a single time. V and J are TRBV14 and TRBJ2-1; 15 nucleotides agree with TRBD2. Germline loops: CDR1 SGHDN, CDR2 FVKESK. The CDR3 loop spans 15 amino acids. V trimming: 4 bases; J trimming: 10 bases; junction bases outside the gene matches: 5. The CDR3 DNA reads TGTGCCAGCAGCCCTGGACTAGCGGGAGGGGGCGAGCAGTTCTTC. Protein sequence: CASSPGLAGGGEQFF.

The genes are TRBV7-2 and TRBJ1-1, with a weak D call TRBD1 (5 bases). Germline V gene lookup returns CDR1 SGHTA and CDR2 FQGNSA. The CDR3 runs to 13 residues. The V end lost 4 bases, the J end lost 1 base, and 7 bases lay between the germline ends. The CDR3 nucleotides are TGTGCCAGCAGCTGGACACCGAACACTGAAGCTTTCTTT. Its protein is CASSWTPNTEAFF.

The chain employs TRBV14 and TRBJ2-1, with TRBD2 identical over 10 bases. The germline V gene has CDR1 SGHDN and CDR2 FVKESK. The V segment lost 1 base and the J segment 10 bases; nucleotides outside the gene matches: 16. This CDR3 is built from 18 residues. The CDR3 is CASSQVWGWSGRGREQFF. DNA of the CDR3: TGTGCCAGCAGCCAAGTGTGGGGTTGGAGCGGGAGGGGACGAGAGCAGTTCTTC.

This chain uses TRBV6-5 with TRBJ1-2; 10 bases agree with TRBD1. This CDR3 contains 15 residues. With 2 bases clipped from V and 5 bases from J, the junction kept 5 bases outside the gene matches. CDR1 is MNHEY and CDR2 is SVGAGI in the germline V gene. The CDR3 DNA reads TGTGCCAGCAGTTACAGGGACAGGGGACGGTATGGCTACACCTTC. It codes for CASSYRDRGRYGYTF.

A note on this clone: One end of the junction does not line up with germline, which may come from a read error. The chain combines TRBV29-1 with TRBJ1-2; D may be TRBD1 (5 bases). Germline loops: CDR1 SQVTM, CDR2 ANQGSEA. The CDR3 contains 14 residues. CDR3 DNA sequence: TGCAGCGTAGAAGGGGCCCAGAAGGTCTATGGCTACACCTTC. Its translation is CSVEGAQKVYGYTF.

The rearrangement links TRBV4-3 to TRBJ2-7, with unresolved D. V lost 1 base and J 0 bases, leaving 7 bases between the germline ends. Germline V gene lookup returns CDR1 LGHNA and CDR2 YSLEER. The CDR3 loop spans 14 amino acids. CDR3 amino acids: CASSQVVSSYEQYF. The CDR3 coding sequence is TGCGCCAGCAGCCAAGTGGTCAGCTCCTACGAGCAGTACTTC.

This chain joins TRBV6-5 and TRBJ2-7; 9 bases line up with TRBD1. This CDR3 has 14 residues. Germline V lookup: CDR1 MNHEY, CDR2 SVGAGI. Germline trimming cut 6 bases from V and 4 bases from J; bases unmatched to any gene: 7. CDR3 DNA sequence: TGTGCCAGCAGCCCCGGGACAGGGAATTACGAGCAGTACTTC. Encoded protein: CASSPGTGNYEQYF.

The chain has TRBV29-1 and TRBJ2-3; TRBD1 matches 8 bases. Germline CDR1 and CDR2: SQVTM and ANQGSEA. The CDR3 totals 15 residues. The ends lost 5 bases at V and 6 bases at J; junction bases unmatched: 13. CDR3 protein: CSVLPTGADGDTQYF. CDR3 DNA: TGCAGCGTTTTACCGACAGGGGCCGATGGGGATACGCAGTATTTT.

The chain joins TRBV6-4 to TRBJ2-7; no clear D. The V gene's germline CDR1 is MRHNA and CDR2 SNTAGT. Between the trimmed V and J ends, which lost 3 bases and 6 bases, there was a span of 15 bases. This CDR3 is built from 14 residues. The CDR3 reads CASSETPGSGEQYF. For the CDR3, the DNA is TGTGCCAGCAGTGAGACCCCCGGGTCCGGCGAGCAGTACTTC.

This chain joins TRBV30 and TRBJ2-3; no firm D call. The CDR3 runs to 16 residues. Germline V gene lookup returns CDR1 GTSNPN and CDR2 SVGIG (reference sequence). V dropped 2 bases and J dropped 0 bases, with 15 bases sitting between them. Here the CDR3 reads CAWSYPLPSSTDTQYF. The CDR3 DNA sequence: TGTGCCTGGAGTTACCCTTTGCCTTCTAGCACAGATACGCAGTATTTT.

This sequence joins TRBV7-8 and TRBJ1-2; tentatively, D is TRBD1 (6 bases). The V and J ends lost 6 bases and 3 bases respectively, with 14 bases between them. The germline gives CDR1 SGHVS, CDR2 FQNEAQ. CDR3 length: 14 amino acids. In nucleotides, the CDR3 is TGTGCCAGCAGTCCCACCCACAGGGACTATGGCTACACCTTC. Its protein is CASSPTHRDYGYTF.

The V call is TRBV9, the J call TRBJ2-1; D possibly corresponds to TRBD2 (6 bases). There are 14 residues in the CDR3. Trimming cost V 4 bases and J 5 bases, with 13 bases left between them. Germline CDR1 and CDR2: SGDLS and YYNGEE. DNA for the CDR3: TGTGCCAGCAGCCCCGGGAGAGTCGACAATGAGCAGTTCTTC. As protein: CASSPGRVDNEQFF.

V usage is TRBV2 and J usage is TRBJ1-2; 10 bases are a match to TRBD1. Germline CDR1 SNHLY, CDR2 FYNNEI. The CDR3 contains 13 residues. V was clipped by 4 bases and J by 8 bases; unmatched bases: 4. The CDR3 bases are TGTGCCAGCAGTGGGGACAGGGGACGGGGCTACACCTTC. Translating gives CASSGDRGRGYTF. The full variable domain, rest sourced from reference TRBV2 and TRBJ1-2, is EPEVTQTPSHQVTQMGQEVILRCVPISNHLYFYWYRQILGQKVEFLVSFYNNEISEKSEIFDDQFSVERPDGSNFTLKIRSTKLEDSAMYFCASSGDRGRGYTFGSGTRLTVV.

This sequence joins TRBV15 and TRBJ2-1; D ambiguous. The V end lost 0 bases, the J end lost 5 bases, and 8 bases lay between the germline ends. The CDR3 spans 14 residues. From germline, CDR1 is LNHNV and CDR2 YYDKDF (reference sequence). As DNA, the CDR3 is TGTGCCACCAGCAGAGATCCCGGCGACAATGAGCAGTTCTTC. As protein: CATSRDPGDNEQFF.

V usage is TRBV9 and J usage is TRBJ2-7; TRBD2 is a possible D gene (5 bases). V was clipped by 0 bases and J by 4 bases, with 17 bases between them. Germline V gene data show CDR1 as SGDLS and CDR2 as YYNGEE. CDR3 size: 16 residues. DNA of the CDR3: TGTGCCAGCAGCGTAGGTAGCGCTCTCTTGAGGTACGAGCAGTACTTC. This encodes CASSVGSALLRYEQYF.

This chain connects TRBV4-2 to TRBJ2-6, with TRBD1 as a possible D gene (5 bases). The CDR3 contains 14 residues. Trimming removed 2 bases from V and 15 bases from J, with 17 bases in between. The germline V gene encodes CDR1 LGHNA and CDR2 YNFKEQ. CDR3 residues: CASSQSVSTADLTF. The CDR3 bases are TGTGCCAGCAGCCAATCAGTGTCGACAGCAGACCTGACTTTC.

The CDR3 is CASRGDFLSNQPQHF. The CDR3 region has the DNA TGTGCCAGCAGGGGGGACTTTCTGAGCAATCAGCCCCAGCATTTT. The chain uses TRBV6-6 and TRBJ1-5, with D maybe TRBD1 (5 bases). The germline gives CDR1 MNHNY, CDR2 SVGAGI (reference sequence). CDR3 length: 15 residues. Deletions cut 6 bases from V and 1 base from J, with 13 bases between.

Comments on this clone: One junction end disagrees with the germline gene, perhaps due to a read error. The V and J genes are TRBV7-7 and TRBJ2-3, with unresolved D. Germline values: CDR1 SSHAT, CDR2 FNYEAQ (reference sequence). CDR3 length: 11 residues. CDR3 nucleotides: TGTGCTAGCAGCTTACAAGATACGCAGTATTTT. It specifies CASSLQDTQYF. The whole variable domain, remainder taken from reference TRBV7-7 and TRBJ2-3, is GAGVSQSPRYKVTKRGQDVTLRCDPISSHATLYWYQQALGQGPEFLTYFNYEAQPDKSGLPSDRFSAERPEGSISTLTIQRTEQRDSAMYRCASSLQDTQYFGPGTRLTVL.

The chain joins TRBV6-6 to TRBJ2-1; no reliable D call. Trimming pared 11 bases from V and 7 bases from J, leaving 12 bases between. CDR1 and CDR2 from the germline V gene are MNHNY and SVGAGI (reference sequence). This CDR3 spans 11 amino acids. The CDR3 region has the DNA TGTGCCTCTTCTGGGCGGAATGAGCAGTTCTTC. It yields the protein CASSGRNEQFF.

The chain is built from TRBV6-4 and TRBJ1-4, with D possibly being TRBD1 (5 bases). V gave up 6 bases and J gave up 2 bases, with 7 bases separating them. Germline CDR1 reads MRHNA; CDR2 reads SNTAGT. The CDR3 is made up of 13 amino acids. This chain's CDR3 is CASSRDTNEKLFF. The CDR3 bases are TGTGCCAGCAGCCGGGACACTAATGAAAAACTGTTTTTT.

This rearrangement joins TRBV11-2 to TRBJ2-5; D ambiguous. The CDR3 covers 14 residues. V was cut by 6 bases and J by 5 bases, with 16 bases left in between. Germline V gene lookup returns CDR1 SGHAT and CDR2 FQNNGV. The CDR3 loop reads CASRVRATGETQYF. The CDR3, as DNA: TGTGCCAGCAGGGTTAGGGCGACTGGGGAGACCCAGTACTTC.